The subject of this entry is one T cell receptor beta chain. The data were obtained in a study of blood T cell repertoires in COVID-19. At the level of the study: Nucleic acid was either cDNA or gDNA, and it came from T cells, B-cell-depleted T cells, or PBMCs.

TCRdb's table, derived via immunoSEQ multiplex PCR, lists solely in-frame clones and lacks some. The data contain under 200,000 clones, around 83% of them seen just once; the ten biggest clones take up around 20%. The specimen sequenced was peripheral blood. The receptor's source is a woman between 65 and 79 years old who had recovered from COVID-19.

CDR3 residues: CATSGGGSKVLGADTQYF. CDR3 sequence (DNA): TGTGCCACCAGTGGGGGGGGCAGTAAGGTTTTAGGCGCAGATACGCAGTATTTT. The chain carries TRBV24-1 and TRBJ2-3; TRBD2 might be the D (7 bases). Germline V gene sequence: CDR1 KGHDR, CDR2 SFDVKD. The CDR3 sequence is 18 residues long. Trimming cost V 5 bases and J 4 bases, with 24 bases left between them.